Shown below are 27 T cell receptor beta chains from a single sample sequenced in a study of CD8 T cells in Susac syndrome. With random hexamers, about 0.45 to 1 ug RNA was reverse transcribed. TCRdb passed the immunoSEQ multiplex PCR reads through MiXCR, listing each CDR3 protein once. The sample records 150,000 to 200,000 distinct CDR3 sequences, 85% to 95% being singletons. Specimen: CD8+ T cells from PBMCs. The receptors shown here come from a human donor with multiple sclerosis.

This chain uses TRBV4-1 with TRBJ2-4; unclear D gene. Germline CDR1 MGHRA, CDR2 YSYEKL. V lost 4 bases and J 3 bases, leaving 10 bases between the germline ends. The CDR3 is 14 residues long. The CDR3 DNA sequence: TGCGCCAGCAGCCCACGGTGGGGCAAAAACATTCAGTACTTC. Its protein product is CASSPRWGKNIQYF.

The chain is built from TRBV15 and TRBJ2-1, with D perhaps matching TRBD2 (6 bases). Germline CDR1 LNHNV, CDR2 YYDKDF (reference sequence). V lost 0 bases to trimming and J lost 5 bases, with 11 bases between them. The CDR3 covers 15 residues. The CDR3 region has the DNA TGTGCCACCAGCAGAGACCAGGGACTGAACAATGAGCAGTTCTTC. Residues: CATSRDQGLNNEQFF. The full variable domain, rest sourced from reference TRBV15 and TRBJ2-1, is DAMVIQNPRYQVTQFGKPVTLSCSQTLNHNVMYWYQQKSSQAPKLLFHYYDKDFNNEADTPDNFQSRRPNTSFCFLDIRSPGLGDTAMYLCATSRDQGLNNEQFFGPGTRLTVL.

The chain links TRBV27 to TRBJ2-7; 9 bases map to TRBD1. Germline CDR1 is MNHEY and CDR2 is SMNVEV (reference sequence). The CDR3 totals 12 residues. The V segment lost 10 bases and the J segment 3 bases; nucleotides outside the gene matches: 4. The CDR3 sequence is CATGTGYYEQYF. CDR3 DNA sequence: TGTGCCACCGGGACAGGGTACTACGAGCAGTACTTC.

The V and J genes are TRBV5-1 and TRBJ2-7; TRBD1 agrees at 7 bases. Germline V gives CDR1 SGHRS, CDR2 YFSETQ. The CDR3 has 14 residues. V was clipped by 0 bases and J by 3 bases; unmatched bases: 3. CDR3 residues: CASSLAPGGYEQYF. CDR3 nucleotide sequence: TGCGCCAGCAGCTTGGCCCCAGGGGGCTACGAGCAGTACTTC.

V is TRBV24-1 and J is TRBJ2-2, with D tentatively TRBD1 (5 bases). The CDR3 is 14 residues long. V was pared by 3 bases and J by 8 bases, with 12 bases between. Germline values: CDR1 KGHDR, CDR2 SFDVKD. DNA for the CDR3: TGTGCCACCAGTGATGAAACGACAGCGGGGGAGCTGTTTTTT. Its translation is CATSDETTAGELFF.

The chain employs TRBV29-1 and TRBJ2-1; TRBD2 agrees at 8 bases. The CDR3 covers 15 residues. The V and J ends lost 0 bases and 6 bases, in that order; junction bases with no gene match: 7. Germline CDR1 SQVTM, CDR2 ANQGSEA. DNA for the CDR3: TGCAGCGTTGAAGATCCCAGCACTAGCGGCAATGAGCAGTTCTTC. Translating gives CSVEDPSTSGNEQFF.

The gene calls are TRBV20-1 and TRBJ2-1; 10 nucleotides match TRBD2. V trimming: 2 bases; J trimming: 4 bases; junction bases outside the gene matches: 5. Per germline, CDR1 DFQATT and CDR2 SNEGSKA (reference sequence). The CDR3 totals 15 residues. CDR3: CSARPLAGAYNEQFF. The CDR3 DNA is TGCAGTGCTAGACCCCTAGCGGGGGCATACAATGAGCAGTTCTTC.

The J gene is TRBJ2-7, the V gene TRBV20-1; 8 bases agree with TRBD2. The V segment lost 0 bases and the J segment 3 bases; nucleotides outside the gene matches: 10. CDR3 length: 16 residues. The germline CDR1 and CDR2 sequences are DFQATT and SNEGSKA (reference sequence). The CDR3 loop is CSARDQRAGEFYEQYF. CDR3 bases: TGCAGTGCTAGAGATCAACGAGCGGGGGAGTTCTACGAGCAGTACTTC.

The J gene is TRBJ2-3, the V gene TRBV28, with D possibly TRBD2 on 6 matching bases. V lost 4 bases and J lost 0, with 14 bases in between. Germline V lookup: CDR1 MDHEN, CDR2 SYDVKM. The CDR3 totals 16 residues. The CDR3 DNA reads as TGTGCCAGCAGTTCTCCGGGACTTGCTAGCACAGATACGCAGTATTTT. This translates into CASSSPGLASTDTQYF.

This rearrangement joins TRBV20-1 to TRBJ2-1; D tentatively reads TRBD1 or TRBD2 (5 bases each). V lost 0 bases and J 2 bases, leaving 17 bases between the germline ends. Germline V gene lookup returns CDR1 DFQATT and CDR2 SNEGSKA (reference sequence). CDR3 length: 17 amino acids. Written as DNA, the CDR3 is TGCAGTGCTAGAGATTTTGTGGGAGAGGGGACCTACAATGAGCAGTTCTTC. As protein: CSARDFVGEGTYNEQFF.

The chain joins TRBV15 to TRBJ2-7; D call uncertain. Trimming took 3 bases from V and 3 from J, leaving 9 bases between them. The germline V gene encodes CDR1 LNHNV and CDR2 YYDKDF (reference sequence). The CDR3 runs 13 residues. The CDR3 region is CATSSGRNYEQYF. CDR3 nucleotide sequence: TGTGCCACCAGCAGCGGACGGAACTACGAGCAGTACTTC.

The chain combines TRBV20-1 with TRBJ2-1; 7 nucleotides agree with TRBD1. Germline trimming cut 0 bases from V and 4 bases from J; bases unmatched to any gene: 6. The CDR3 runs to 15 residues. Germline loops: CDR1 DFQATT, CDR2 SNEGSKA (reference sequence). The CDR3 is CSARDPGQKYNEQFF. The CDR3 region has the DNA TGCAGTGCTAGAGACCCGGGACAGAAATACAATGAGCAGTTCTTC.

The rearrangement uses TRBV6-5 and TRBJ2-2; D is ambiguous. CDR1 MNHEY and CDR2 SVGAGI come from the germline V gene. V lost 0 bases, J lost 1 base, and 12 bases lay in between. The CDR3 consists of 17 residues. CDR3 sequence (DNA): TGTGCCAGCAGTTACTCGTTTTGGGCAGGGAACACCGGGGAGCTGTTTTTT. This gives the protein CASSYSFWAGNTGELFF.

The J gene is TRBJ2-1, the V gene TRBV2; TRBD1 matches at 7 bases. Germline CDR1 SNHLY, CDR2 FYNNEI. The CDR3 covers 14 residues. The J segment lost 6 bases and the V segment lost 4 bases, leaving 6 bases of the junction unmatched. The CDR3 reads CASSVDREINEQFF. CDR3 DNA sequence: TGTGCCAGCAGTGTTGACAGGGAAATCAATGAGCAGTTCTTC.

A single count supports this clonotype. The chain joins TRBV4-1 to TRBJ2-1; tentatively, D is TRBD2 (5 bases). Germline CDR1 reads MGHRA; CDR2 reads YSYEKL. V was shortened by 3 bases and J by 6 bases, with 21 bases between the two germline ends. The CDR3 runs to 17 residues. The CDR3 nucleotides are TGCGCCAGCAGCCAGGACTTGGCCCCTCCTACCGGCAATGAGCAGTTCTTC. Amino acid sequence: CASSQDLAPPTGNEQFF.

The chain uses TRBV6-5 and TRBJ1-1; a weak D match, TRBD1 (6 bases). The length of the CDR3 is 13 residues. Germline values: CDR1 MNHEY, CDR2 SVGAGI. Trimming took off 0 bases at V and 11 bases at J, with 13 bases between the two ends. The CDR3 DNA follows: TGTGCCAGCAGTTACTCGGGGGCGAGGGACGCTTTCTTT. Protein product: CASSYSGARDAFF.

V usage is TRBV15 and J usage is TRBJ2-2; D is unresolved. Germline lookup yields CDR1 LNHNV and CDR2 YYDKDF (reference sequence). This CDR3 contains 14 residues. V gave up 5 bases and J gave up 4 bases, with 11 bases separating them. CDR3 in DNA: TGTGCCACCAGCGACCGAACGGGCACCGGGGAGCTGTTTTTT. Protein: CATSDRTGTGELFF.

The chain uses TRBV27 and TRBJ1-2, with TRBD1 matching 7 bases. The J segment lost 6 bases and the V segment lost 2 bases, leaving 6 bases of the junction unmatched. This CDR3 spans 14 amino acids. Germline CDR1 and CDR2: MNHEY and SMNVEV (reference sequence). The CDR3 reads CASSLNRGRNGYTF. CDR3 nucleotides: TGTGCCAGCAGTTTAAACAGGGGTCGGAATGGCTACACCTTC.

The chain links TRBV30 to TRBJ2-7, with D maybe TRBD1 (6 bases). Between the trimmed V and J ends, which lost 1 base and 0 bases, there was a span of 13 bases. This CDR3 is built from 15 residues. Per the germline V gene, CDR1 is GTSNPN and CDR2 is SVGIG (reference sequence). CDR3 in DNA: TGTGCCTGGAGTGGGGCAGGGGAATTCTCCTACGAGCAGTACTTC. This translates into CAWSGAGEFSYEQYF.

In DNA, the CDR3 is TGTGCCAGCAGGAGAGGACTGCCACTCACAGATACGCAGTATTTT. It encodes CASRRGLPLTDTQYF. V gene TRBV27 combines with J gene TRBJ2-3, with D maybe TRBD2 (5 bases). This CDR3 contains 15 residues. Germline CDR1 and CDR2: MNHEY and SMNVEV (reference sequence). V dropped 6 bases and J dropped 2 bases, with 15 bases sitting between them.

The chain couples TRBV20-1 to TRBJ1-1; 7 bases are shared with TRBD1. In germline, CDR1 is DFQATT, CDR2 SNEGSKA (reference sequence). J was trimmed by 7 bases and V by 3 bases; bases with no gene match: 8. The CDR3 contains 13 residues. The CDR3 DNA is TGCAGTGCTAGCGACAGGGAGCGCATTGAAGCTTTCTTT. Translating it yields CSASDRERIEAFF.

The CDR3 bases are TGTGCCAGCAGTGACCACCCGGGACCAATAAATGAGCAGTTCTTC. This encodes CASSDHPGPINEQFF. The gene calls are TRBV2 and TRBJ2-1; TRBD1 or TRBD2 may be the D gene (5 bases each). The germline V and J ends were trimmed by 3 bases and 7 bases, with 16 bases remaining between them. This CDR3 has 15 amino acids. The germline CDR1 and CDR2 sequences are SNHLY and FYNNEI. The full variable domain, rest sourced from reference TRBV2 and TRBJ2-1, is EPEVTQTPSHQVTQMGQEVILRCVPISNHLYFYWYRQILGQKVEFLVSFYNNEISEKSEIFDDQFSVERPDGSNFTLKIRSTKLEDSAMYFCASSDHPGPINEQFFGPGTRLTVL.

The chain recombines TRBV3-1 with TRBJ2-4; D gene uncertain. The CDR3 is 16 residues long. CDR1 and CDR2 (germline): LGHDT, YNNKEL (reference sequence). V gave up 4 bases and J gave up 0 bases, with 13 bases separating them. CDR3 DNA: TGTGCCAGCAGCCTGGACGTAAACCTAGCCAAAAACATTCAGTACTTC. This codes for CASSLDVNLAKNIQYF.

The CDR3 DNA reads as TGTGCCAGCAGTTTACAAGCCAAAAACATTCAGTACTTC. It codes for CASSLQAKNIQYF. The chain combines TRBV27 with TRBJ2-4, with D hard to call. CDR3 length: 13 amino acids. CDR1 and CDR2 from the germline V gene are MNHEY and SMNVEV (reference sequence). Trimming shortened V by 2 bases and J by 0 bases, and 2 bases separated the two germline ends.

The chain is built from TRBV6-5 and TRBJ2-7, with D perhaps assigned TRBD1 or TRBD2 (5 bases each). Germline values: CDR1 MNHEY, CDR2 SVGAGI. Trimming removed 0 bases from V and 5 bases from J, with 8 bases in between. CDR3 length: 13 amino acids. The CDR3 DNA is TGTGCCAGCAGTTACTCGAGGGGCAACGAGCAGTACTTC. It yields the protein CASSYSRGNEQYF.

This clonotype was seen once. The DNA for the CDR3 is TGTGCCAGCAGCCCGACCAACAGGGGAGTAGGGCACGAGCAGTACTTC. This gives the protein CASSPTNRGVGHEQYF. The chain is built from TRBV5-6 and TRBJ2-7; 7 positions agree with TRBD1. There are 16 residues in the CDR3. Germline V gene sequence: CDR1 SGHDT, CDR2 YYEEEE. The trim removed 4 bases at V and 5 bases at J, leaving 15 bases unmatched. Complete variable domain (other parts from reference TRBV5-6 and TRBJ2-7): DAGVTQSPTHLIKTRGQQVTLRCSPKSGHDTVSWYQQALGQGPQFIFQYYEEEERQRGNFPDRFSGHQFPNYSSELNVNALLLGDSALYLCASSPTNRGVGHEQYFGPGTRLTVT.

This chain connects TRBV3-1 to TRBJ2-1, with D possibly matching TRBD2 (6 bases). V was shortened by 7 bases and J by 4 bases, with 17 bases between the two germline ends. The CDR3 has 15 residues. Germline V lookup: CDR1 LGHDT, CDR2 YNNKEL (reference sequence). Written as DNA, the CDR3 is TGTGCCAGCACCCAGGGACTCCAGGCATACAATGAGCAGTTCTTC. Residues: CASTQGLQAYNEQFF.